Following are 12 T cell receptor beta chains from one sample sequenced in a study of T cell responses to AZD1222 COVID-19 vaccine (dated by TCRdb to about 2021). This sample's time point label indicates: baseline before first vaccination. Receptor amplification or capture employed the immunoSEQ multiplex PCR assay. TCRdb retrieved this table from immuneACCESS and kept in-frame rearrangements only. Not all clones are present; in checked studies, unresolved V genes account for under half, and no reason is known for the remainder. Recorded for this sample are approximately 110,000 clones; over 75% of them occurred a single time. The ten largest clones add up to approximately 5.9% of the sample. The sample was peripheral blood, taken on day 0 of AZD1222 vaccination. These receptors all come from an adult in good health.

This chain connects TRBV15 to TRBJ2-3; TRBD1 matches at 8 bases. Germline values: CDR1 LNHNV, CDR2 YYDKDF (reference sequence). CDR3 length: 16 residues. V was clipped by 1 base and J by 7 bases; unmatched bases: 10. CDR3 protein: CATSRGTGLGGNTQYF. The CDR3 nucleotides read TGTGCCACCAGCAGAGGGACAGGGTTGGGTGGAAATACGCAGTATTTT.

The chain is built from TRBV5-8 and TRBJ2-1; 9 bases are shared with TRBD1. This CDR3 spans 15 amino acids. V lost 2 bases, J lost 8 bases, and 8 bases stayed unmatched. Germline V gene sequence: CDR1 SGHTS, CDR2 YDEGEE. CDR3 bases: TGTGCCAGCAGCTTACGGGACAGGGACTTTGATGAGCAGTTCTTC. This codes for CASSLRDRDFDEQFF.

CDR3 region: CASSQEGGLQETQYF. DNA of the CDR3: TGTGCCAGCAGCCAAGAGGGCGGGCTCCAAGAGACCCAGTACTTC. V is TRBV3-1 (or the pseudogene TRBV3-2) and J is TRBJ2-5; D is possibly TRBD2 (5 bases). The ends were cut back, 0 bases at V and 1 base at J, with 9 bases in the middle. The CDR3 runs to 15 residues. Germline V lookup: CDR1 LGHDT, CDR2 YNNKEL (reference sequence).

The chain recombines TRBV7-2 with TRBJ2-5; 13 nucleotides agree with TRBD2. CDR3 length equals 16 residues. V lost 5 bases, J lost 5 bases, and 8 bases stayed unmatched. Germline CDR1 SGHTA, CDR2 FQGNSA. CDR3 coding DNA: TGTGCCAGCAGCCCGACTAGCGGGGGGACCCATGAGACCCAGTACTTC. Protein: CASSPTSGGTHETQYF.

The chain employs TRBV7-9 and TRBJ1-1; D ambiguous. Trimming took off 0 bases at V and 1 base at J, with 9 bases between the two ends. This CDR3 is 15 amino acids long. Germline V gives CDR1 SEHNR, CDR2 FQNEAQ (reference sequence). CDR3 nucleotides: TGTGCCAGCAGCTTAGCTGAGTGGTCGAACACTGAAGCTTTCTTT. This gives the protein CASSLAEWSNTEAFF.

V is TRBV12-5 and J is TRBJ1-5; 8 bases fit TRBD1. V gave up 1 base and J gave up 4 bases; unmatched junction bases: 3. CDR1 LGHNT and CDR2 FRNRAP come from the germline V gene. The CDR3 totals 15 residues. The chain's CDR3 is CASGLADRVNQPQHF. CDR3 nucleotide sequence: TGTGCTAGTGGTTTGGCGGACAGGGTAAATCAGCCCCAGCATTTT.

The genes are TRBV7-9 and TRBJ2-1, with a possible D match to TRBD2 (5 bases). Trimming pared 4 bases from V and 7 bases from J, leaving 17 bases between. The germline gives CDR1 SEHNR, CDR2 FQNEAQ (reference sequence). The CDR3 contains 15 residues. Here the CDR3 reads CASSYHRGGLNEQFF. CDR3 in DNA: TGTGCCAGCAGCTACCACCGAGGCGGGTTAAATGAGCAGTTCTTC.

The V call is TRBV6-5, the J call TRBJ2-7; 9 bases match TRBD1. CDR3 length equals 15 residues. Looked up from germline, CDR1 is MNHEY and CDR2 is SVGAGI. The V and J ends lost 2 bases and 3 bases, in that order; junction bases with no gene match: 5. The CDR3, as DNA: TGTGCCAGCAGTTACCCCGGACAGGGGAGCTACGAGCAGTACTTC. Amino acids: CASSYPGQGSYEQYF.

The chain combines TRBV7-9 with TRBJ2-1; D unresolved. The CDR3 is 13 residues long. Trimming took 6 bases from V and 0 from J, leaving 6 bases between them. Germline-derived CDR1 and CDR2 are SEHNR and FQNEAQ (reference sequence). The CDR3: CASRMVSYNEQFF. The CDR3 DNA follows: TGTGCCAGCAGAATGGTCTCCTACAATGAGCAGTTCTTC.

This chain links TRBV30 with TRBJ2-7, with D possibly being TRBD1 (6 bases). Trimming cost V 4 bases and J 4 bases, with 17 bases left between them. CDR3 length equals 14 residues. Germline lookup yields CDR1 GTSNPN and CDR2 SVGIG (reference sequence). The CDR3 region has the DNA TGTGCCTGGACGAGTAGGGGACACTATTACGAGCAGTACTTC. As protein: CAWTSRGHYYEQYF.

The rearrangement joins TRBV6-9 to TRBJ1-4; D is possibly TRBD1 (5 bases). The V end lost 7 bases, the J end lost 4 bases, and 19 bases lay between the germline ends. Germline V gives CDR1 MNHGY, CDR2 SVAAGI. This CDR3 region has 16 residues. In DNA, the CDR3 is TGTGCCAGCAATTGGAGGAAACAGGCCAATAATGAAAAACTGTTTTTT. This sequence encodes CASNWRKQANNEKLFF.

The CDR3 DNA is TGTGCCAGCAGCCACGGACAGGGAAGAGGGTACTACGAGCAGTACTTC. It is translated as CASSHGQGRGYYEQYF. The rearrangement uses TRBV14 and TRBJ2-7; 8 nucleotides match TRBD1. The CDR3 has 16 residues. The germline gives CDR1 SGHDN, CDR2 FVKESK. V shed 3 bases, J shed 3 bases, and the junction held 10 bases outside the gene matches.